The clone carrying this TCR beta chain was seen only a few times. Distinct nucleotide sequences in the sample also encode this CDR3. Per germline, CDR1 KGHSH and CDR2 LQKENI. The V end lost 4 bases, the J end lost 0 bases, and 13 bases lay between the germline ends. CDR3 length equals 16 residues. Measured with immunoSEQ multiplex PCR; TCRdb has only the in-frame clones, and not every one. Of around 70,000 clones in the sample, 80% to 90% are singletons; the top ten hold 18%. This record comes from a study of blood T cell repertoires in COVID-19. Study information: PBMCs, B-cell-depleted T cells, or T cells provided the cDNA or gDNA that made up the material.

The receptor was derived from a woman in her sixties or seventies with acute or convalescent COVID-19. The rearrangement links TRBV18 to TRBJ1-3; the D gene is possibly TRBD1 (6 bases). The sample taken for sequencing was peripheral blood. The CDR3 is CASSQPGQGSGNTIYF. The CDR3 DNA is TGTGCCAGCTCACAGCCGGGACAAGGCTCTGGAAACACCATATATTTT. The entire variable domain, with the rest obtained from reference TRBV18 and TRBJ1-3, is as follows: NAGVMQNPRHLVRRRGQEARLRCSPMKGHSHVYWYRQLPEEGLKFMVYLQKENIIDESGMPKERFSAEFPKEGPSILRIQQVVRGDSAAYFCASSQPGQGSGNTIYFGEGSWLTVV.